The sequence of this T cell receptor beta chain was determined in a study of response to subunit inactivated influenza vaccine. Points from the study as a whole: The authors offered the suggestion that each seasonal influenza vaccination recruits few new T cells.

This CDR3 has 17 residues. Germline V CDR1 and CDR2: SGHVS, FNYEAQ. V dropped 5 bases and J dropped 3 bases, with 20 bases sitting between them. This clonotype has more than one count but fewer than ten. The target antigen is unknown. TCRdb recomputed calls from the RT-PCR reads with MiXCR, one row per CDR3 protein. The sample carries some 520,000 distinct CDR3 sequences, 16% recorded once. The sample in question was CD4+ T cells sorted from PBMCs, obtained around 25 months after vaccination. The clonotype comes from a man aged 50 to 69 who received an inactivated influenza vaccine. The chain is built from TRBV7-6 and TRBJ1-3; D might be TRBD1 (5 bases). The DNA for the CDR3 is TGTGCCAGCAGCCTATGGCCTAAGGGGCAAGGTGGAAACACCATATATTTT. Amino acid sequence: CASSLWPKGQGGNTIYF.